Sequencing of this T cell receptor (beta chain) was carried out in a study of a mutant IDH1 vaccine in newly diagnosed glioma. Background on the study: Onset of vaccination occurred 4-6 weeks following radiotherapy alone, or with temozolomide cycles.

The protocol was immunoSEQ multiplex PCR, while the TCRdb copy is restricted to in-frame clones and leaves out a portion. The repertoire holds approximately 79,000 clones, with 75% to 90% as singletons. Germline-derived CDR1 and CDR2 are SGHAT and FQNNGV. Trimming pared 4 bases from V and 4 bases from J, leaving 12 bases between. This CDR3 comprises 14 residues. This clone came up once. The antigen remains unidentified. Time point meaning: week 23, last vaccination. Every vaccine dose comprised 300 ug of mutant IDH1 20-mer peptide plus topical imiquimod. V is TRBV11-2 and J is TRBJ2-3; D is perhaps TRBD1 (6 bases). The sample was PBMCs, taken from a glioma patient whose treatment included an IDH1 peptide vaccine. The clonotype comes from a woman aged 45-65 years with glioma. For the CDR3, the DNA is TGTGCCAGCAGCTCTCAACAGGGCGCAGATACGCAGTATTTT. It is translated as CASSSQQGADTQYF.